Listed below are T cell receptor beta chains from one sample, sequenced in a study of CD8 T cells in ankylosing spondylitis. TCRdb re-derived calls from the 5' RACE reads in MiXCR, one entry per CDR3 protein. This sample has around 320,000 distinct CDR3 sequences, with under 25% found just once. The sample taken for sequencing was blood, either unsorted or a sorted T cell fraction (not recorded which). The receptors come from a female donor with ankylosing spondylitis or in good health (not recorded which). CDR3s include the opening cysteine and the closing phenylalanine or tryptophan.

>TRBJ1-1|TRBV9
CASSVGRTNTEAFF
>TRBJ2-1|TRBV27
CASTRTSHNEQFF
>TRBJ1-2|TRBV7-8
CASSLELSYGYTF
>TRBJ1-2|TRBV18
CASSPRQGSGYTF
>TRBJ2-2|TRBV15
CATSRDLWGGELFF
>TRBJ1-2|TRBV28
CASGTGAYGYTF
>TRBJ2-7|TRBV14
CASSQPGGPHEQYF
>TRBJ2-5|TRBV12-3/TRBV12-4
CASRKGQTADIQYF
>TRBJ1-4|TRBV6-1
CASSSVTGLNEKLFF
>TRBJ1-2|TRBV12-3/TRBV12-4
CASRLSGANYGYTF
>TRBJ1-1|TRBV5-1
CASSWDRDTEAFF
>TRBJ2-2|TRBV7-2
CASSFGTSVDTGELFF
>TRBJ2-3|TRBV6-1
CASRGRLGRGTDTQYF
>TRBJ2-5|TRBV7-2
CASSLGGSETQYF
>TRBJ2-3|TRBV7-2
CASNKAVGSPDTQYF
>TRBJ2-7|TRBV9
CASSVHQGSYEQYF
>TRBJ1-2|TRBV12-3/TRBV12-4
CASSLGGQGSWNTF
>TRBJ1-1|TRBV7-9
CASSRDRGRLPEAFF
>TRBJ2-5|TRBV10-2
CASGERSETQYF
>TRBJ1-2|TRBV4-2
CASSQDTRDGYTF
>TRBJ2-7|TRBV12-3/TRBV12-4
CASSLRRGLAPYEQYF
>TRBJ2-5|TRBV7-9
CASSFETETQYF
>TRBJ2-5|TRBV20-1
CSAYLGGETQYF
>TRBJ1-2|TRBV12-3/TRBV12-4
CASSFGRRQFGFYTF
>TRBJ2-7|TRBV12-3/TRBV12-4
CASSFWLAGGRGEQYF
>TRBJ1-2|TRBV24-1
CATSDADGLGYTF
>TRBJ1-5|TRBV12-3/TRBV12-4
CASSFEYSNQPQHF
>TRBJ2-2|TRBV7-6
CASSRDRAETGELFF
>TRBJ1-6|TRBV6-1
CASSAGGWISLNNSPLHF
>TRBJ2-1|TRBV7-8
CASSLLDRALSGAFF
>TRBJ2-7|TRBV20-1
CSATLPTSSYEQYF
>TRBJ1-2|TRBV11-2
CASSRVGVEGYTF
>TRBJ2-7|TRBV9
CASSVAGSSRGEQYF
>TRBJ1-1|TRBV6-5
CASSYRARNTEAFF
>TRBJ1-3|TRBV6-2/TRBV6-3
CASSYRRSSGNTIYF
>TRBJ2-5|TRBV20-1
CSATGTSGNTGGGETQYF
>TRBJ2-7|TRBV5-1
CASSLTGGLNYEQYF
>TRBJ2-1|TRBV7-2
CATSGTFNEQFF
>TRBJ2-5|TRBV20-1
CSARADGAQYF
>TRBJ1-1|TRBV7-6
CASSPPGSISTEAFF
>TRBJ1-1|TRBV20-1
CSARPGQFNTEAFF